This T cell receptor (beta chain) was captured by sequencing in a study of blood T cell repertoires in COVID-19 (dated by TCRdb to 2018 to 2020). A note on the overall study: The collaborator samples originated in the United States, Italy and Spain and spanned the acute and convalescent phases of COVID-19. The prospective study material was composed of cDNA or gDNA derived from T cells, B-cell-depleted T cells, or PBMCs. Subjects who had been exposed to COVID-19, were actively infected with it, or had recovered from it provided the deeply sampled blood TCRbeta repertoires that made up the dataset. A freely available public database, intended as a resource for researchers studying the immune response to SARS-CoV-2, is where the repertoires were released. Samples were obtained from the ongoing ImmuneRACE study (first 160 participants) and from over a thousand subjects provided by 6 global collaborators. Nearly every sample came with metadata listing a de-identified subject ID, COVID-19 status, age in years and sex. Where HLA class I and class II types were available, the types were taken from metadata supplied by the sample provider, not from assay-based typing. What the research found in general, with its limitations: The amount of clinical and demographic metadata varied by source and participant and was provided uncurated.

Comments on this clone: What this receptor recognizes is not known. Nothing much larger sits one base from this clone, and base qualities are not available.

TCRbeta CDR3 regions were amplified from genomic DNA using the immunoSEQ Assay, a bias-controlled multiplex PCR. The original methods were these. The number of nucleated cells in each sample was estimated by amplification of reference gene primers within the assay. Sequence reads were collapsed and filtered to measure the absolute abundance of every unique TCRbeta CDR3 rearrangement. For each sample, productive Simpson clonality was calculated as the square root of Simpson's diversity index across productive rearrangements. Drawn from immuneACCESS, this table holds only the in-frame rearrangements with V and J called that TCRdb kept. Clones are partly lost; checked studies trace under half to an unresolved V gene and leave the rest unexplained. Clone size and V and J calls were adopted from that table, with D and trimming inferred from the DNA. Present in this sample are over 150,000 clones, roughly 82% of which were seen just once. The leading ten clones occupy 12% of the sample.

Enrolling through a virtual design, the prospective study's participants ranged in age from roughly 18 to 89 years and lived across roughly 24 United States geographic areas. Cohort assignment in the prospective study relied on participant-reported clinical history from a screening survey and a study questionnaire. For ImmuneRACE Cohort 3, a participant was defined as recovered based on two consecutive negative NP/OP PCR tests, clearance by a healthcare professional, or resolution of symptoms. Each participant in the prospective study had whole blood, serum and a nasopharyngeal or oropharyngeal swab collected by mobile phlebotomists. Prospective study participants could optionally give additional blood draws and questionnaires over an approximately two-month period. Prospective study blood samples were shipped either frozen or at room temperature before DNA extraction. Trimming removed 1 base from V and 2 bases from J, leaving 15 bases between the germline ends. CDR1 and CDR2 were assigned from the germline V gene as SGHDT and YYEEEE. CDR3 length: 17 amino acids, cysteine to phenylalanine. Left in the record is the CDR3 DNA by itself, 51 bases read in frame from the first base.

Material: PBMCs or T cells enriched from blood (not recorded which). The sequence is built from TRBV5-6 and TRBJ2-2; no D gene can be assigned with confidence. This receptor was identified in a middle-aged man who had recovered from COVID-19. The CDR3 corresponds to CASSLQSSYINTGELFF. Read as DNA, the sequence is TGTGCCAGCAGCTTGCAGTCGTCTTACATCAACACCGGGGAGCTGTTTTTT.